The clone carrying this TCR beta chain showed up many times. The target antigen is unknown. The read ends 3 residues shy of where the CDR3 ends; the end is completed using the germline J gene. Heparinized whole blood, roughly 5 to 9 ml, came from each donor. The data were produced by immunoSEQ multiplex PCR, yet TCRdb's version contains in-frame clones alone and is incomplete. The sample shows approximately 50,000 clones, none of them appearing just once. The data stem from a study of T cell clonality in common variable immunodeficiency. Germline CDR1 SEHNR, CDR2 FQNEAQ (reference sequence). The CDR3 consists of 14 residues. Trimming shortened V by 6 bases and J by 2 bases, and 12 bases separated the two germline ends. Study-level findings and limits: CVID subjects shared fewer TCRbeta clones than healthy controls did.

The TCR originated in a person aged 18 to 70 in good health. Material for sequencing was peripheral blood mononuclear cells. The V gene is TRBV7-9, the J gene TRBJ2-3; TRBD2 is a possible D gene (6 bases). CDR3 DNA (partial): TGTGCCAGCAGTAAGCGGGCCGTCACAGATACG. This sequence encodes CASSKRAVTDT. The whole CDR3 sequence reads CASSKRAVTDTQYF.